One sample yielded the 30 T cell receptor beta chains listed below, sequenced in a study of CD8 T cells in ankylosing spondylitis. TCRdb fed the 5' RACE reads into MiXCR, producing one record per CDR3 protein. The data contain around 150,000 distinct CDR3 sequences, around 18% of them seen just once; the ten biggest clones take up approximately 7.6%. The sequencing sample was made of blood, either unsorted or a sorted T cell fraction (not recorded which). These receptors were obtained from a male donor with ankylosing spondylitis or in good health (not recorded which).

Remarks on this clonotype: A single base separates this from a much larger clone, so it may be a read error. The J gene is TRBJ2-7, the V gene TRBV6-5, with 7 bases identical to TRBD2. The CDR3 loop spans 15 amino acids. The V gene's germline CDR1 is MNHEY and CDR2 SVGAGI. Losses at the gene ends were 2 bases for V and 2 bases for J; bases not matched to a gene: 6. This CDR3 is CASSYASSGTYEQYF. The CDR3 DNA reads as TGTGCCAGCAGTTACGCGTCTAGCGGAACCTACGAGCAGTACTTC.

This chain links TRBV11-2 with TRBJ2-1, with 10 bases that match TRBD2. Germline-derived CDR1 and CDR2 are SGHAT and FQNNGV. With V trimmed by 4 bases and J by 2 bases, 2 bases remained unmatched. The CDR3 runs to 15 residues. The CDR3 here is CASSSLAGAYNEQFF. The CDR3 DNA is TGTGCCAGCAGCTCGCTAGCGGGAGCCTACAATGAGCAGTTCTTC.

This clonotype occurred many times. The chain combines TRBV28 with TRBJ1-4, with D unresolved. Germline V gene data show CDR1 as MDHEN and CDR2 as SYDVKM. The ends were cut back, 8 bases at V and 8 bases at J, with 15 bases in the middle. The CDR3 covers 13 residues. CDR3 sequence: CASQGQNEEKLFF. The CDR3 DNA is TGTGCCAGCCAAGGGCAGAACGAGGAAAAACTGTTTTTT.

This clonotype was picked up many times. The CDR3 sequence: CASSPGTSNTGELFF. In DNA, the CDR3 is TGTGCCAGCAGTCCCGGGACCTCGAACACCGGGGAGCTGTTTTTT. V usage is TRBV27 and J usage is TRBJ2-2; D is perhaps TRBD1 or TRBD2 (5 bases each). The ends were cut back, 5 bases at V and 0 bases at J, with 10 bases in the middle. This CDR3 has 15 residues. Germline V CDR1 and CDR2: MNHEY, SMNVEV (reference sequence).

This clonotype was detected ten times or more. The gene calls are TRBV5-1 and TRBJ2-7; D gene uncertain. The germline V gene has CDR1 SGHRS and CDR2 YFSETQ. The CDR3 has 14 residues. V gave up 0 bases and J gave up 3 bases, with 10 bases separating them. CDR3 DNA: TGCGCCAGCAGCTTGGCGGCAGCCGTCTACGAGCAGTACTTC. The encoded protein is CASSLAAAVYEQYF.

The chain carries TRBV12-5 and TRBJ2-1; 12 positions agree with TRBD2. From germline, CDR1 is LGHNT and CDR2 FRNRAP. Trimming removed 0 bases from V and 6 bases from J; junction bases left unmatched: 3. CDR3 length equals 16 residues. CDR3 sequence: CASGLVLAGGPNEQFF. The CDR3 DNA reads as TGTGCTAGTGGTTTGGTACTAGCGGGAGGACCCAATGAGCAGTTCTTC.

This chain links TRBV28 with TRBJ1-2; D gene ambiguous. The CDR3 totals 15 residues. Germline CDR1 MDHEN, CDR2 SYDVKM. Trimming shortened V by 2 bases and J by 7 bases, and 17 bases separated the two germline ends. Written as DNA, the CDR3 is TGTGCCAGCAGTTTAGAACCCTCCCGTTCGGGTGGCTACACCTTC. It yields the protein CASSLEPSRSGGYTF.

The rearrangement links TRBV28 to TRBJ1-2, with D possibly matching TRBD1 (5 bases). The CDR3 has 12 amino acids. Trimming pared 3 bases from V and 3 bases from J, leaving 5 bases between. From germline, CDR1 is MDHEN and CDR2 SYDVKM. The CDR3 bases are TGTGCCAGCAGTTTGACAGACTATGGCTACACCTTC. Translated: CASSLTDYGYTF.

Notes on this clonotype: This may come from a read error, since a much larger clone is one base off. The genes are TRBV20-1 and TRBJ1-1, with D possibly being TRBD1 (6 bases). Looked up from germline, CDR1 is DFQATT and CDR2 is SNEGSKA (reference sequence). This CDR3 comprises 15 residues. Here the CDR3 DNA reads TGCAGTACTAGAGATGGGGGCAGGGCGAACACTGAAGCTTTCTTT. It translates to CSTRDGGRANTEAFF.

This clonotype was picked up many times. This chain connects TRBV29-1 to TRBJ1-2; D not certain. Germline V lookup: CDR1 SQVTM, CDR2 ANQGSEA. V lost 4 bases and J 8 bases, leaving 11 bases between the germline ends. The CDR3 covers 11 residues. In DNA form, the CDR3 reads TGCAGCGTTGGGTTGGGCGACGGCTACACCTTC. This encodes CSVGLGDGYTF. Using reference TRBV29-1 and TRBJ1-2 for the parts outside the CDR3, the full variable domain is SAVISQKPSRDICQRGTSLTIQCQVDSQVTMMFWYRQQPGQSLTLIATANQGSEATYESGFVIDKFPISRPNLTFSTLTVSNMSPEDSSIYLCSVGLGDGYTFGSGTRLTVV.

DNA for the CDR3: TGTGCCAGCAGCTCCTCAGCTAGCGCGGCCTACAATGAGCAGTTCTTC. Its protein is CASSSSASAAYNEQFF. The V call is TRBV5-5, the J call TRBJ2-1, with D possibly TRBD2 on 6 matching bases. The V gene's germline CDR1 is SGHKS and CDR2 YYEKEE (reference sequence). Trimming cost V 3 bases and J 2 bases, with 15 bases left between them. The CDR3 extends over 16 amino acids.

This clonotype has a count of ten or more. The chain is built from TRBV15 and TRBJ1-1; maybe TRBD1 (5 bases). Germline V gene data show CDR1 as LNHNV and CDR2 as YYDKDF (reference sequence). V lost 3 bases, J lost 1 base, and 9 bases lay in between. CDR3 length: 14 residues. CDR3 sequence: CATSRETANTEAFF. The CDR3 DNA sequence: TGTGCCACCAGCAGGGAGACAGCGAACACTGAAGCTTTCTTT. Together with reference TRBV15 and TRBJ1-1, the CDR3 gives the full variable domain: DAMVIQNPRYQVTQFGKPVTLSCSQTLNHNVMYWYQQKSSQAPKLLFHYYDKDFNNEADTPDNFQSRRPNTSFCFLDIRSPGLGDTAMYLCATSRETANTEAFFGQGTRLTVV.

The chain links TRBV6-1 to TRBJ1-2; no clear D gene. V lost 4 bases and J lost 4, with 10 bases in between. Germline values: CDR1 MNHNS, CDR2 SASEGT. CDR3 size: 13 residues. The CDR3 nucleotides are TGTGCCAGCAGTGGAATAGGAACCTATGGCTACACCTTC. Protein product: CASSGIGTYGYTF.

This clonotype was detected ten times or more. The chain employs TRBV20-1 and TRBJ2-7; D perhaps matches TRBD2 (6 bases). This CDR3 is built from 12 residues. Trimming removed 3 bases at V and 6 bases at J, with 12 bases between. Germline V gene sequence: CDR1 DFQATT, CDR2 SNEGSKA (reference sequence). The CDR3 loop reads CSAREGLFEQYF. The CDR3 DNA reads TGCAGTGCTAGGGAGGGACTTTTCGAGCAGTACTTC.

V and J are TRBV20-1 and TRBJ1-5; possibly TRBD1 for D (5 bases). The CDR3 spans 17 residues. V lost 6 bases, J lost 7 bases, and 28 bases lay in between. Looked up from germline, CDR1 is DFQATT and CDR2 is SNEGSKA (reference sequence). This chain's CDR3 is CSAQADAGPGTTQPQHF. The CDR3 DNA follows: TGCAGTGCCCAAGCTGATGCGGGACCCGGGACCACCCAGCCCCAGCATTTT.

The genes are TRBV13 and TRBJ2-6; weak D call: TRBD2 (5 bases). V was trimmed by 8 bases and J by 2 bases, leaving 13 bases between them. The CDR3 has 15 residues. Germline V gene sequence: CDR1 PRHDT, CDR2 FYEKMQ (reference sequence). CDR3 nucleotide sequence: TGTGCCAGCGAAAAGAGGGTAACTGGGGCCAACGTCCTGACTTTC. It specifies CASEKRVTGANVLTF.

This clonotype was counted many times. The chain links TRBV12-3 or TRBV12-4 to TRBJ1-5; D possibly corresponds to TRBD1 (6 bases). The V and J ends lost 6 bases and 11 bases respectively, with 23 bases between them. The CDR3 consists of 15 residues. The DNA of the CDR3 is TGTGCCAGCAGAGCCGGGACAAGTCAGGTTTGGTCCCAGCATTTT. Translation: CASRAGTSQVWSQHF.

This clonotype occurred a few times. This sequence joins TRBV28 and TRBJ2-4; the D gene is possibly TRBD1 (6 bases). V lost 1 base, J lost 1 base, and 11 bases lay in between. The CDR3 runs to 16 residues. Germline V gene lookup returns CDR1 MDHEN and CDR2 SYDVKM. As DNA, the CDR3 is TGTGCCAGCAGTTTATTTGGGGGCATGGCCAAAAACATTCAGTACTTC. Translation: CASSLFGGMAKNIQYF.

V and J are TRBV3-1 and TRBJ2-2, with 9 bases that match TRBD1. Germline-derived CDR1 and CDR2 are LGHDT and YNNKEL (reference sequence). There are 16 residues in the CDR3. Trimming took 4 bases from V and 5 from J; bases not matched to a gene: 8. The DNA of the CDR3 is TGTGCCAGCAGCCCACAGGGGGCTGGTTTTACCGGGGAGCTGTTTTTT. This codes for CASSPQGAGFTGELFF.

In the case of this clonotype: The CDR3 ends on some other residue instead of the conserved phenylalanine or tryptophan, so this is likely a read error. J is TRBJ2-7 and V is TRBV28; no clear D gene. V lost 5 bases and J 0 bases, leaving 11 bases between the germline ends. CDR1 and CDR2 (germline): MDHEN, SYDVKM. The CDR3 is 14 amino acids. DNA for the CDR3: TGTGCCAGCAGTCGACCCCAGTCCTCCTACGAGCAGTACCTC. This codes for CASSRPQSSYEQYL.

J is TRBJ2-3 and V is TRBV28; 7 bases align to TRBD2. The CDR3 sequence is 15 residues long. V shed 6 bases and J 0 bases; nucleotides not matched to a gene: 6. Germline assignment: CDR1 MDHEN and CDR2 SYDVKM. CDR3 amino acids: CASRRAGSSTDTQYF. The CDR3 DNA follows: TGTGCCAGCAGAAGAGCGGGGTCGAGCACAGATACGCAGTATTTT. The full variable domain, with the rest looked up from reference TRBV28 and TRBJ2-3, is DVKVTQSSRYLVKRTGEKVFLECVQDMDHENMFWYRQDPGLGLRLIYFSYDVKMKEKGDIPEGYSVSREKKERFSLILESASTNQTSMYLCASRRAGSSTDTQYFGPGTRLTVL.

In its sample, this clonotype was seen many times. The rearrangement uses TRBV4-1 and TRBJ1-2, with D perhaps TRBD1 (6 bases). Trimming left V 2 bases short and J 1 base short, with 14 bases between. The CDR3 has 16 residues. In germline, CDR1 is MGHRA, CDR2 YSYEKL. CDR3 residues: CASSQFNRADNYGYTF. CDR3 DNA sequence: TGCGCCAGCAGCCAATTTAACAGGGCCGATAACTATGGCTACACCTTC.

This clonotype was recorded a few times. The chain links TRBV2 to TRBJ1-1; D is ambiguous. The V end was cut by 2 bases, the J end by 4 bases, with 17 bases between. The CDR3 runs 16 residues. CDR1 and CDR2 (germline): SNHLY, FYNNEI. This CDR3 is CASSESLVIGSTEAFF. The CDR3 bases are TGTGCCAGCAGTGAAAGCCTCGTAATAGGCAGCACTGAAGCTTTCTTT.

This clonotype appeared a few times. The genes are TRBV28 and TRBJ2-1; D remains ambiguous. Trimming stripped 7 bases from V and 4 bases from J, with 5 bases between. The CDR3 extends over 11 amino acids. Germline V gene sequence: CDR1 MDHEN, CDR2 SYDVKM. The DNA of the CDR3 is TGTGCCAGCACCATATACAATGAGCAGTTCTTC. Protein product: CASTIYNEQFF.

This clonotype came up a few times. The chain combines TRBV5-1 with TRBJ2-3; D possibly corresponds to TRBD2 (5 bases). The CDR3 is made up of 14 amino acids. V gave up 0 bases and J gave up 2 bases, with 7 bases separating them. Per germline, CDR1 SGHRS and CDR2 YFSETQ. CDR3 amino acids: CASSLERPTDTQYF. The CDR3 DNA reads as TGCGCCAGCAGCTTGGAGCGGCCCACAGATACGCAGTATTTT.

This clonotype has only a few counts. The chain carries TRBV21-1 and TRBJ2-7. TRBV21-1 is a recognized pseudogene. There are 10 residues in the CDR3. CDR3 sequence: CASSNSGAPF. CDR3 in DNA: TGTGCCAGCAGCAACAGCGGAGCACCATTC.

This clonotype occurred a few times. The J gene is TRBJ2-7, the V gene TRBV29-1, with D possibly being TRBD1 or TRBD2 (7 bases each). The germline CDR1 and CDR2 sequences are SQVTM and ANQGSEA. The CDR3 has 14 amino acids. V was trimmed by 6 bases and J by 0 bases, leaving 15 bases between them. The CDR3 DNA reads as TGCAGCGTCCGATTCAGGGGGGGCTCCTACGAGCAGTACTTC. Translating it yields CSVRFRGGSYEQYF.

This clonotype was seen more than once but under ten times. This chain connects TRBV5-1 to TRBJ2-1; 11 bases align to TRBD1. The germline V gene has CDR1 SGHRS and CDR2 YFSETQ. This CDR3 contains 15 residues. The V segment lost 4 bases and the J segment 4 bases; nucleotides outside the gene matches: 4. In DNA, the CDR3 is TGCGCCAGCAGCGGCCGGGACAGGGGGTACAATGAGCAGTTCTTC. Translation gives CASSGRDRGYNEQFF.

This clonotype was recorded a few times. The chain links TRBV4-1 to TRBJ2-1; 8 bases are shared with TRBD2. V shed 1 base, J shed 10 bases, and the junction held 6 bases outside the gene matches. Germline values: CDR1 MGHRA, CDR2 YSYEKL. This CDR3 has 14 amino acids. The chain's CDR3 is CASSQGTSWGEQFF. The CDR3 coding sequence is TGCGCCAGCAGCCAAGGGACTAGCTGGGGGGAGCAGTTCTTC.

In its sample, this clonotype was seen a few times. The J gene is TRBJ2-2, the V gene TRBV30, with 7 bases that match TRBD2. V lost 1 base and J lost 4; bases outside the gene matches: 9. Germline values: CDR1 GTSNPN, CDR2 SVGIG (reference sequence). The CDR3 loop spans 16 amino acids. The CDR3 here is CAWSAQGGPRTGELFF. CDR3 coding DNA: TGTGCCTGGAGTGCTCAGGGAGGGCCTCGCACCGGGGAGCTGTTTTTT.